The present entry profiles one T cell receptor beta chain with its context. Its antigen remains unidentified. Losses at the gene ends were 10 bases for V and 4 bases for J; bases not matched to a gene: 7. Germline CDR1 MNHEY, CDR2 SVGAGI. The CDR3 spans 12 residues. Via MiXCR, TCRdb re-called the RACE reads, giving one row per CDR3 protein. The top ten clones hold around 2.8% of a sample with 100,000 or so distinct CDR3 sequences, about 34% of them seen once. These data are taken from a study of human T cells and chemical hapten exposure. As for the study in general: DPC (0.01%) was patch tested on the upper back and read at 6 days. Findings of the study overall: The immune response of these alopecia patients might not match healthy individuals'. In comparison with controls, expanded TCRs gave rise to a significantly larger number of large CDR3 similarity clusters. The study found that DPC sensitization did not change TCRs above 1 in 1000 frequency.

Time point described: patch test 3, about 24 weeks after DPC sensitization. As to treatment: therapeutic diphenylcyclopropenone sensitization with weekly scalp DPC. The sample in question was whole blood, obtained in connection with sensitization to the hapten diphenylcyclopropenone (DPC). V is TRBV6-5 and J is TRBJ2-7; 7 bases fit TRBD2. This clonotype was sampled from a man aged 40-49 years with alopecia areata. Some clones in this sample may be carry-over from other donors' samples. DNA for the CDR3: TGTGCCACCAGGCGGGGGAGTTACGAGCAGTACTTC. Protein: CATRRGSYEQYF.